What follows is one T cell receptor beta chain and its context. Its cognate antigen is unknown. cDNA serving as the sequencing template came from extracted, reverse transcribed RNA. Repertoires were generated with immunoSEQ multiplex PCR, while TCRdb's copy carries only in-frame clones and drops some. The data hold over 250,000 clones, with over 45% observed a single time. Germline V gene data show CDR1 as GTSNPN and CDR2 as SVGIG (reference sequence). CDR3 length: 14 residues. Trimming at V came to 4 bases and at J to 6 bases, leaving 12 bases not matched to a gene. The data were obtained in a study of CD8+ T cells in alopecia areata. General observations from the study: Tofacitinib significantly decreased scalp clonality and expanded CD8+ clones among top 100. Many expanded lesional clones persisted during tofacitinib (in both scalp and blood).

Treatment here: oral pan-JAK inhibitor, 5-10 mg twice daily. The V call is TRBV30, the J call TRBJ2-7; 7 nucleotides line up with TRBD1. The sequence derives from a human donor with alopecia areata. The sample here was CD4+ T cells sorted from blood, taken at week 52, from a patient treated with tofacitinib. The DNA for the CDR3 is TGTGCCTGGAACAACATACAGGGGATCGGCGAGCAGTACTTC. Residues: CAWNNIQGIGEQYF.